This TCR beta chain was obtained from a study of control samples from healthy donors and cancer patients. Sequencing used immunoSEQ multiplex PCR; TCRdb keeps in-frame clones, though not all of them. The profile covers some 130,000 clones, with roughly 92% appearing a single time and about 10% taken by the ten largest. Germline V lookup: CDR1 MGHRA, CDR2 YSYEKL. The CDR3 covers 18 residues. The V and J ends lost 1 base and 7 bases, in that order; junction bases with no gene match: 10. The clonotype originates from a young man in good health. Sequenced material: blood. V usage is TRBV4-1 and J usage is TRBJ2-1; 13 bases fit TRBD2. The CDR3 DNA is TGCGCCAGCAGCCAAGTCGCAGCAAGACTAGCGGGAGGTAATGAGCAGTTCTTC. Translated: CASSQVAARLAGGNEQFF.